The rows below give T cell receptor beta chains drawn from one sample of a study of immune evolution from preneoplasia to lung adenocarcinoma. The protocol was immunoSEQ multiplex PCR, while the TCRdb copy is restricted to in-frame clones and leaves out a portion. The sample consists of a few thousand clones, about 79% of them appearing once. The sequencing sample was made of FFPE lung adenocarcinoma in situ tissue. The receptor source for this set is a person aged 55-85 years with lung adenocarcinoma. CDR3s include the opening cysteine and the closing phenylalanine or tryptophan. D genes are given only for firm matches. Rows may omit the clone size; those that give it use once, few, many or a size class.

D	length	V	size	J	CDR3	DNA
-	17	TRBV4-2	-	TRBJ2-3	CASSQVSGTHSTDTQYF	TGTGCCAGCAGCCAAGTTTCCGGGACCCATAGCACAGATACGCAGTATTTT
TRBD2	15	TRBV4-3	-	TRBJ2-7	CASSRGTSGSYEQYF	TGCGCCAGCAGCCGAGGGACTAGCGGATCCTACGAGCAGTACTTC
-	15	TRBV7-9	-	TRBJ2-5	CASSFTGTGERKQYF	TGTGCCAGCAGCTTTACCGGGACGGGCGAGAGGAAGCAGTACTTC
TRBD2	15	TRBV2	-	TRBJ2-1	CASSVSGGAGNEQFF	TGTGCCAGCAGTGTAAGCGGGGGGGCGGGAAATGAGCAGTTCTTC
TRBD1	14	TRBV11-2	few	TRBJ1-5	CASSSTGGGQPQHF	TGTGCCAGCAGCTCTACAGGGGGAGGACAGCCCCAGCATTTT
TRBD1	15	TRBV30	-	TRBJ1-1	CAWSQGGRKNTEAFF	TGTGCCTGGAGTCAGGGGGGGAGGAAAAACACTGAAGCTTTCTTT
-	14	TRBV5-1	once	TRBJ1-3	CASSLADKGNTIYF	TGCGCCAGCAGCTTGGCCGATAAAGGAAACACCATATATTTT
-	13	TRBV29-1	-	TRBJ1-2	CSVEPRSGNGYTF	TGCAGCGTTGAACCTAGATCGGGGAATGGCTACACCTTC
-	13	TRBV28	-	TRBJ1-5	CASSLYSNQPQHF	TGTGCCAGCAGTTTATATAGCAATCAGCCCCAGCATTTT
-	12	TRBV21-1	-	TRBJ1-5	CARQGSNQPQHF	TGTGCCAGACAGGGGAGCAATCAGCCCCAGCATTTT
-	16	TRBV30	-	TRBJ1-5	CAWSPRLRNLNQPQHF	TGTGCCTGGAGCCCTCGGTTACGGAACCTCAATCAGCCCCAGCATTTT
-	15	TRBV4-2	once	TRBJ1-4	CASNPWGGSNEKLFF	TGTGCCAGCAACCCCTGGGGGGGTTCAAATGAAAAACTGTTTTTT
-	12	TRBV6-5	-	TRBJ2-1	CASTTGNNEQFF	TGTGCCAGCACAACAGGGAACAATGAGCAGTTCTTC
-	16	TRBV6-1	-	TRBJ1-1	CASSERGAKTNTEAFF	TGTGCCAGCAGTGAAAGGGGGGCTAAGACGAACACTGAAGCTTTCTTT
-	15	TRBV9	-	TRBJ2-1	CASSVAWASYNEQFF	TGTGCCAGCAGCGTAGCGTGGGCCTCCTACAATGAGCAGTTCTTC
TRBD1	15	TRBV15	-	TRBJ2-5	CATSSLGQGQETQYF	TGTGCCACCAGCAGCCTCGGACAGGGACAAGAGACCCAGTACTTC
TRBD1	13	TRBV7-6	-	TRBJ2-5	CASSPETGGTQYF	TGTGCCAGCAGCCCGGAGACAGGGGGGACCCAGTACTTC
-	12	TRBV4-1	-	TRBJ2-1	CASSHSGTEQFF	TGCGCCAGCAGCCACTCCGGGACAGAGCAGTTCTTC
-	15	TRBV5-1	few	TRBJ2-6	CASSLSLSGANVLTF	TGCGCCAGCAGCTTGTCTCTCTCTGGGGCCAACGTCCTGACTTTC
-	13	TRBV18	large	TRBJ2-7	CASSPPSAREQYF	TGTGCCAGCTCACCACCGTCAGCGCGTGAGCAGTACTTC
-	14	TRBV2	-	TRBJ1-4	CASSDGDSNEKLFF	TGTGCCAGCAGTGATGGGGATAGTAATGAAAAACTGTTTTTT
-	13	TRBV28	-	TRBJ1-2	CASRPRDLTGYTF	TGTGCCAGCAGACCCCGGGACCTCACGGGCTACACCTTC
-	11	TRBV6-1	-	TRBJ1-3	CAILPGNTIYF	TGTGCCATCCTTCCTGGAAACACCATATATTTT
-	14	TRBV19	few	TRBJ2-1	CASSWGATYNEQFF	TGTGCCAGTAGTTGGGGGGCTACCTACAATGAGCAGTTCTTC
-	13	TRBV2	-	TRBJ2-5	CASSATIQETQYF	TGTGCCAGCAGTGCGACAATCCAAGAGACCCAGTACTTC
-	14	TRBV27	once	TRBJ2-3	CASSPAWGTDTQYF	TGTGCCAGCAGTCCGGCATGGGGCACAGATACGCAGTATTTT
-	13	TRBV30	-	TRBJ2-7	CAWSVGDNYEQYF	TGTGCCTGGAGTGTGGGGGATAACTACGAGCAGTACTTC
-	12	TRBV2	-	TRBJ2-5	CASSAGLETQYF	TGTGCCAGCAGCGCGGGATTAGAGACCCAGTACTTC
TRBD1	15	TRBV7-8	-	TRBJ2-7	CASSLGTGGPYEQYF	TGTGCCAGCAGCCTCGGGACAGGGGGACCCTACGAGCAGTACTTC